This TCR beta chain was recorded in a study of blood T cell repertoires in COVID-19. Study-level background: Sites across the United States, Italy and Spain contributed samples from acute and convalescent COVID-19. Sources were T cells, B-cell-depleted T cells, or PBMCs; the material itself was cDNA or gDNA.

The CDR3 extends over 15 amino acids. Between the trimmed V and J ends, which lost 3 bases and 3 bases, there was a span of 11 bases. Germline lookup yields CDR1 SEHNR and CDR2 FQNEAQ (reference sequence). Authors' processing steps: Amplified reference gene primers provided the basis for estimating nucleated cell counts. The data were produced by immunoSEQ multiplex PCR, yet TCRdb's version contains in-frame clones alone and is incomplete. That table furnishes V, J and clone size, whereas the DNA furnished D and trimming. The table has 250,000 or so clones, 70% to 90% seen once. The specimen was peripheral blood. The J gene is TRBJ2-2, the V gene TRBV7-9; D possibly corresponds to TRBD2 (5 bases). The sequence came from a man aged 18-30 years with active or convalescent COVID-19. The CDR3 DNA sequence: TGTGCCAGCAGCTTGAGTGTGAGGGACACCGGGGAGCTGTTTTTT. The encoded protein is CASSLSVRDTGELFF.